Shown below are 20 T cell receptor beta chains from a single sample sequenced in a study of CD8 T cells in ankylosing spondylitis. TCRdb reprocessed the 5' RACE reads via MiXCR and lists one record per CDR3 protein. The table shows fewer than 250,000 distinct CDR3 sequences, with more than 9% occurring only once. Sample: blood, either unsorted or a sorted T cell fraction (not recorded which). Source of these receptors: a male donor with ankylosing spondylitis or in good health (not recorded which).

The chain couples TRBV5-1 to TRBJ2-2; D gene unclear. This CDR3 is built from 15 residues. Germline CDR1 is SGHRS and CDR2 is YFSETQ. Trimming removed 2 bases from V and 1 base from J, with 9 bases in between. CDR3 nucleotides: TGCGCCAGCAGCTTCCGCGTGGGGAACACCGGGGAGCTGTTTTTT. It translates to CASSFRVGNTGELFF.

This clonotype was counted many times. The chain couples TRBV5-6 to TRBJ1-2; D unresolved. The germline V gene encodes CDR1 SGHDT and CDR2 YYEEEE. V shed 4 bases and J shed 4 bases, with 17 bases lying between them. The CDR3 runs 15 residues. CDR3: CASSPGGIGGYGYTF. In DNA, the CDR3 is TGTGCCAGCAGCCCCGGTGGGATAGGCGGCTATGGCTACACCTTC.

This clonotype appeared a few times. Given a much more abundant clone one base away, this may be a read error. The chain links TRBV7-9 to TRBJ1-1, with D hard to call. This CDR3 region has 11 residues. Germline CDR1 SEHNR, CDR2 FQNEAQ (reference sequence). Trimming removed 6 bases at V and 4 bases at J, with 6 bases between. CDR3 sequence reads: CASRQSTEAFF. Here the CDR3 DNA reads TGTGCCAGCAGGCAGAGCACTGAAGCTTTCTTT.

This clonotype came up many times. The gene calls are TRBV6-4 and TRBJ1-1, with a tentative D call TRBD1 (6 bases). Between the trimmed V and J ends, which lost 4 bases and 6 bases, there was a span of 18 bases. The CDR3 spans 15 residues. Germline loops: CDR1 MRHNA, CDR2 SNTAGT. CDR3 sequence: CASSALGGGTPEAFF. The CDR3 DNA reads as TGTGCCAGCAGTGCCCTCGGGGGGGGCACCCCTGAAGCTTTCTTT.

V and J are TRBV5-1 and TRBJ2-3; perhaps TRBD1 as D (5 bases). V was trimmed by 0 bases and J by 2 bases, leaving 10 bases between them. CDR3 size: 15 residues. The germline V gene encodes CDR1 SGHRS and CDR2 YFSETQ. The CDR3 coding sequence is TGCGCCAGCAGCTTGGTGGTAGGGGCCACAGATACGCAGTATTTT. It encodes CASSLVVGATDTQYF.

This clonotype was recorded many times. This chain connects TRBV5-1 to TRBJ2-3, with D hard to call. The CDR3 is made up of 13 amino acids. Germline assignment: CDR1 SGHRS and CDR2 YFSETQ. Deletions cut 6 bases from V and 0 bases from J, with 8 bases between. CDR3 DNA sequence: TGCGCCAGCACGTACTCTAGCACAGATACGCAGTATTTT. Translating it yields CASTYSSTDTQYF.

This clonotype was observed at least ten times. The gene calls are TRBV5-1 and TRBJ2-2; 7 bases are shared with TRBD1. The length of the CDR3 is 12 residues. The ends lost 6 bases at V and 6 bases at J; junction bases unmatched: 2. From germline, CDR1 is SGHRS and CDR2 YFSETQ. The CDR3 nucleotides read TGCGCCAGCACCAGGGGGTCCGGGGAGCTGTTTTTT. Protein product: CASTRGSGELFF.

This clonotype has at least ten counts. This rearrangement joins TRBV7-2 to TRBJ1-1; D may be TRBD1 (5 bases). The CDR3 consists of 12 residues. V gave up 3 bases and J gave up 10 bases, with 12 bases separating them. Germline CDR1 is SGHTA and CDR2 is FQGNSA. As DNA, the CDR3 is TGTGCCAGCAGCTTCACAGGAGACCGAGCTTTCTTT. Amino acid sequence: CASSFTGDRAFF.

The gene calls are TRBV25-1 and TRBJ2-5; D is tentatively TRBD1 or TRBD2 (6 bases each). Trimming stripped 4 bases from V and 1 base from J, with 13 bases between. Germline loops: CDR1 MGHDK, CDR2 SYGVNS. This CDR3 comprises 15 residues. The CDR3, as DNA: TGTGCCAGCAGTGCCTTTGAGGGGGGCCAAGAGACCCAGTACTTC. It encodes CASSAFEGGQETQYF.

This clonotype was seen ten or more times. The V gene is TRBV20-1, the J gene TRBJ1-2, with 9 bases matching TRBD1. The germline V gene encodes CDR1 DFQATT and CDR2 SNEGSKA (reference sequence). J gave up 4 bases and V 4 bases, and 7 bases lay outside the gene matches. The CDR3 has 14 amino acids. CDR3 protein: CSAKQGALSYGYTF. Here the CDR3 DNA reads TGCAGTGCTAAACAGGGGGCGTTGTCCTATGGCTACACCTTC.

Many counts were recorded for this clonotype. This chain uses TRBV4-2 with TRBJ2-2; 10 positions match TRBD2. The CDR3 extends over 15 amino acids. V lost 4 bases, J lost 6 bases, and 5 bases stayed unmatched. The germline V gene has CDR1 LGHNA and CDR2 YNFKEQ. CDR3 sequence: CASSLSLAGAGELFF. As DNA, the CDR3 is TGTGCCAGCAGCCTTTCGCTAGCGGGAGCCGGGGAGCTGTTTTTT.

This clonotype was seen repeatedly, ten times or more. The chain has TRBV18 and TRBJ2-3; D unclear. The CDR3 extends over 12 amino acids. Between the trimmed V and J ends, which lost 3 bases and 7 bases, there was a span of 8 bases. Per germline, CDR1 KGHSH and CDR2 LQKENI. CDR3 in DNA: TGTGCCAGCTCACCCCCGGTGAATACGCAGTATTTT. It codes for CASSPPVNTQYF. The whole variable domain, filled in from reference TRBV18 and TRBJ2-3, reads NAGVMQNPRHLVRRRGQEARLRCSPMKGHSHVYWYRQLPEEGLKFMVYLQKENIIDESGMPKERFSAEFPKEGPSILRIQQVVRGDSAAYFCASSPPVNTQYFGPGTRLTVL.

V and J are TRBV30 and TRBJ1-1; perhaps TRBD1 as D (6 bases). The germline CDR1 and CDR2 sequences are GTSNPN and SVGIG (reference sequence). This CDR3 is 13 amino acids long. The V end was cut by 3 bases, the J end by 3 bases, with 11 bases between. This CDR3 is CAWRPNRDTEAFF. CDR3 bases: TGTGCCTGGAGACCCAACAGGGACACTGAAGCTTTCTTT.

The rearrangement links TRBV29-1 to TRBJ2-3, with 7 bases identical to TRBD2. CDR1 SQVTM and CDR2 ANQGSEA come from the germline V gene. V lost 4 bases to trimming and J lost 5 bases; unmatched junction nucleotides: 12. The CDR3 is made up of 15 amino acids. The CDR3 nucleotides read TGCAGCGTTGGGGGAGGGAGGGCCTGGGTAGATACGCAGTATTTT. Translation gives CSVGGGRAWVDTQYF.

This clonotype was recorded a few times. The V call is TRBV7-9, the J call TRBJ2-3, with 7 bases that match TRBD1. The CDR3 consists of 15 residues. J was trimmed by 7 bases and V by 5 bases; bases with no gene match: 12. Germline loops: CDR1 SEHNR, CDR2 FQNEAQ (reference sequence). The CDR3 sequence is CASSPGQVLTHTQYF. CDR3 DNA sequence: TGTGCCAGCAGCCCCGGACAGGTCCTGACCCATACGCAGTATTTT.

This clonotype has a handful of counts. With a much larger clone just one base away, this may be a read error. The V call is TRBV5-1, the J call TRBJ1-4, with TRBD1 identical over 8 bases. Germline V gene sequence: CDR1 SGHRS, CDR2 YFSETQ. The V segment lost 2 bases and the J segment 8 bases; nucleotides outside the gene matches: 5. This CDR3 has 14 residues. The CDR3 DNA reads as TGCGCCAGCAGCTTTGGACAGGGATGGGAAAAACTGTTTTTT. Protein sequence: CASSFGQGWEKLFF.

There are a few counts of this clonotype. The CDR3 coding sequence is TGTGCCACCAGTGAGGGAGGGAGCAATCAGCCCCAGCATTTT. Its protein is CATSEGGSNQPQHF. V usage is TRBV24-1 and J usage is TRBJ1-5, with D hard to call. V was clipped by 4 bases and J by 1 base, with 7 bases between them. The length of the CDR3 is 14 residues. CDR1 KGHDR and CDR2 SFDVKD come from the germline V gene.

At least ten counts were recorded for this clonotype. The chain joins TRBV7-2 to TRBJ2-2; D is unresolved. Trimming pared 5 bases from V and 1 base from J, leaving 8 bases between. Germline loops: CDR1 SGHTA, CDR2 FQGNSA. The CDR3 loop spans 14 amino acids. The CDR3 region is CASSIYLNTGELFF. DNA of the CDR3: TGTGCCAGCAGCATCTACTTGAACACCGGGGAGCTGTTTTTT.

At least ten counts were recorded for this clonotype. The chain recombines TRBV12-3 or TRBV12-4 with TRBJ2-7, with D maybe TRBD1 (6 bases). This CDR3 is 14 amino acids long. V was pared by 5 bases and J by 1 base, with 12 bases between. CDR3 in amino acids: CASSPGHQSYEQYF. The DNA for the CDR3 is TGTGCCAGCAGTCCGGGACACCAGTCCTACGAGCAGTACTTC.

At least ten counts were recorded for this clonotype. This chain uses TRBV13 with TRBJ1-1; D is undetermined. V lost 5 bases to trimming and J lost 4 bases, with 14 bases between them. Germline loops: CDR1 PRHDT, CDR2 FYEKMQ (reference sequence). The CDR3 is 14 amino acids. This CDR3 is CASSRPPGSTEAFF. The CDR3 region has the DNA TGTGCCAGCAGCCGCCCACCGGGGAGCACTGAAGCTTTCTTT.